These 13 T cell receptor beta chains came from one sample sequenced in a study of response to subunit inactivated influenza vaccine. One entry per CDR3 protein, called by TCRdb with MiXCR from the RT-PCR reads. The sample consists of 170,000 or so distinct CDR3 sequences, about 11% of them appearing once. Specimen: CD8+ T cells sorted from PBMCs, collected around 25 months after vaccination. The origin of the receptors is a man between 50 and 70 years old who received an inactivated influenza vaccine.

This clonotype showed up many times. The chain's CDR3 is CASSPSSGWGFSEQFF. The CDR3 coding sequence is TGTGCCAGCAGCCCCTCTAGCGGGTGGGGGTTTAGTGAGCAGTTCTTC. The gene calls are TRBV2 and TRBJ2-1, with 8 nucleotides matching TRBD2. Germline loops: CDR1 SNHLY, CDR2 FYNNEI. This CDR3 spans 16 amino acids. Trimming took 6 bases from V and 9 from J; bases not matched to a gene: 16.

The chain has TRBV20-1 and TRBJ1-2; a possible D gene is TRBD1 (6 bases). V was shortened by 3 bases and J by 8 bases, with 19 bases between the two germline ends. This CDR3 region has 14 residues. In germline, CDR1 is DFQATT, CDR2 SNEGSKA (reference sequence). CDR3 region: CSASSPGRGRGYTF. CDR3 coding DNA: TGCAGTGCTAGTAGTCCCGGCAGGGGCCGAGGCTACACCTTC.

This clonotype appeared many times. The rearrangement uses TRBV20-1 and TRBJ1-4; D possibly corresponds to TRBD1 (5 bases). This CDR3 comprises 15 residues. In germline, CDR1 is DFQATT, CDR2 SNEGSKA (reference sequence). V dropped 1 base and J dropped 8 bases, with 17 bases sitting between them. CDR3 sequence (DNA): TGCAGTGCTAGAGGCGACAGCGGAGAAGAGGAAAAACTGTTTTTT. This translates into CSARGDSGEEEKLFF.

This clonotype was counted only a few times. The chain has TRBV27 and TRBJ2-1; D is unclear. Between the trimmed V and J ends, which lost 6 bases and 9 bases, there was a span of 18 bases. Looked up from germline, CDR1 is MNHEY and CDR2 is SMNVEV (reference sequence). The CDR3 spans 14 residues. The CDR3 sequence: CASSYFGNGLEQFF. CDR3 in DNA: TGTGCCAGCAGCTATTTTGGCAACGGCCTTGAGCAGTTCTTC.

The chain employs TRBV27 and TRBJ2-7, with TRBD2 matching over 10 bases. The V segment lost 3 bases and the J segment 5 bases; nucleotides outside the gene matches: 10. Germline CDR1 reads MNHEY; CDR2 reads SMNVEV (reference sequence). CDR3 length: 16 amino acids. The CDR3 sequence: CASSFLGASGSHEQYF. The CDR3 DNA reads TGTGCCAGCAGTTTCCTGGGGGCTAGCGGGAGCCACGAGCAGTACTTC.

CDR3 loop: CASSYLGAATDTQYF. Written as DNA, the CDR3 is TGTGCCAGCAGTTATTTGGGAGCGGCCACAGATACGCAGTATTTT. This chain uses TRBV6-5 with TRBJ2-3; perhaps TRBD2 as D (5 bases). CDR1 and CDR2 (germline): MNHEY, SVGAGI. V dropped 3 bases and J dropped 2 bases, with 12 bases sitting between them. This CDR3 spans 15 amino acids.

This clonotype was counted at least ten times. This chain links TRBV27 with TRBJ2-7; D remains ambiguous. The CDR3 runs 14 residues. Trimming cost V 6 bases and J 2 bases, with 14 bases left between them. Germline CDR1 and CDR2: MNHEY and SMNVEV (reference sequence). Written as DNA, the CDR3 is TGTGCCAGCAGCTTGTACGGGCCTACCTACGAGCAGTACTTC. Its protein product is CASSLYGPTYEQYF.

The table lists this clonotype with a few counts. The gene calls are TRBV4-2 and TRBJ2-3, with D possibly being TRBD2 (5 bases). The V end was cut by 3 bases, the J end by 12 bases, with 16 bases between. The CDR3 consists of 13 residues. Germline V CDR1 and CDR2: LGHNA, YNFKEQ. CDR3 loop: CASSQVGLNSQYF. CDR3 coding DNA: TGTGCCAGCAGCCAGGTTGGACTGAACAGTCAGTATTTT.

This clonotype was observed at least ten times. The CDR3 sequence is CSVDPGNTEAFF. Written as DNA, the CDR3 is TGCAGCGTTGATCCCGGGAACACTGAAGCTTTCTTT. This rearrangement joins TRBV29-1 to TRBJ1-1; D ambiguous. V was shortened by 3 bases and J by 1 base, with 6 bases between the two germline ends. The germline CDR1 and CDR2 sequences are SQVTM and ANQGSEA. The CDR3 contains 12 residues.

This clonotype was counted ten times or more. The CDR3 bases are TGTGCCAGCAGCGCAGACGTGGCAACTAATGAAAAACTGTTTTTT. Its protein product is CASSADVATNEKLFF. This chain links TRBV7-9 with TRBJ1-4; D is undetermined. Germline CDR1 and CDR2: SEHNR and FQNEAQ (reference sequence). Trimming removed 5 bases at V and 0 bases at J, with 10 bases between. The CDR3 extends over 15 amino acids.

This clonotype was detected only a few times. This chain uses TRBV5-1 with TRBJ2-1, with 10 nucleotides matching TRBD2. The J segment lost 4 bases and the V segment lost 0 bases, leaving 4 bases of the junction unmatched. The CDR3 is 16 residues long. Germline CDR1 SGHRS, CDR2 YFSETQ. CDR3 region: CASSLASGGQYNEQFF. CDR3 DNA: TGCGCCAGCAGCTTGGCTAGCGGGGGCCAATACAATGAGCAGTTCTTC. Looking up the rest from reference TRBV5-1 and TRBJ2-1 gives the full variable domain: KAGVTQTPRYLIKTRGQQVTLSCSPISGHRSVSWYQQTPGQGLQFLFEYFSETQRNKGNFPGRFSGRQFSNSRSEMNVSTLELGDSALYLCASSLASGGQYNEQFFGPGTRLTVL.

This clonotype was seen ten or more times. This rearrangement joins TRBV12-3 or TRBV12-4 to TRBJ2-1; D call uncertain. The CDR3 spans 14 residues. V was trimmed by 5 bases and J by 1 base, leaving 9 bases between them. The CDR3 region has the DNA TGTGCCAGCAGTCGTCTTGAGTCCTACAATGAGCAGTTCTTC. Protein: CASSRLESYNEQFF.

Many counts were recorded for this clonotype. The chain couples TRBV20-1 to TRBJ2-1; TRBD2 agrees at 11 bases. The CDR3 spans 17 residues. V trimming: 0 bases; J trimming: 7 bases; junction bases outside the gene matches: 11. Germline V lookup: CDR1 DFQATT, CDR2 SNEGSKA (reference sequence). CDR3 nucleotide sequence: TGCAGTGCTAGAGAGGTTATAGCGGGGGGGCCCGAGAATGAGCAGTTCTTC. Amino acid sequence: CSAREVIAGGPENEQFF.